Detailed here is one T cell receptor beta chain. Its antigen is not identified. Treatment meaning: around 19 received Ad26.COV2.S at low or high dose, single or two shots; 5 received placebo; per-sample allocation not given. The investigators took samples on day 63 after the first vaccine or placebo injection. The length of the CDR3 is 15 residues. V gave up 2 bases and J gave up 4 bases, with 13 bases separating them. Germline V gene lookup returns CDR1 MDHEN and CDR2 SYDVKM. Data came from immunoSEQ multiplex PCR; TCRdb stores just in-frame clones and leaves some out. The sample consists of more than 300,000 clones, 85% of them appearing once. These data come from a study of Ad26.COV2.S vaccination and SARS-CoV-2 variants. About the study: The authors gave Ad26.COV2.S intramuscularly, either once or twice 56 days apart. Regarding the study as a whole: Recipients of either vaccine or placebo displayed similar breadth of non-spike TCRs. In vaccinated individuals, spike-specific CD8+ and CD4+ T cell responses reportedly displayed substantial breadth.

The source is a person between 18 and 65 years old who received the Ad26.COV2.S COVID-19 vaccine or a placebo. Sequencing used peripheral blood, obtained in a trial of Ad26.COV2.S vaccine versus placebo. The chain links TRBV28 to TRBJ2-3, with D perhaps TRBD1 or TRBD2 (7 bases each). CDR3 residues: CASSLAQGGADTQYF. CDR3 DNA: TGTGCCAGCAGTTTAGCGCAGGGGGGGGCAGATACGCAGTATTTT.